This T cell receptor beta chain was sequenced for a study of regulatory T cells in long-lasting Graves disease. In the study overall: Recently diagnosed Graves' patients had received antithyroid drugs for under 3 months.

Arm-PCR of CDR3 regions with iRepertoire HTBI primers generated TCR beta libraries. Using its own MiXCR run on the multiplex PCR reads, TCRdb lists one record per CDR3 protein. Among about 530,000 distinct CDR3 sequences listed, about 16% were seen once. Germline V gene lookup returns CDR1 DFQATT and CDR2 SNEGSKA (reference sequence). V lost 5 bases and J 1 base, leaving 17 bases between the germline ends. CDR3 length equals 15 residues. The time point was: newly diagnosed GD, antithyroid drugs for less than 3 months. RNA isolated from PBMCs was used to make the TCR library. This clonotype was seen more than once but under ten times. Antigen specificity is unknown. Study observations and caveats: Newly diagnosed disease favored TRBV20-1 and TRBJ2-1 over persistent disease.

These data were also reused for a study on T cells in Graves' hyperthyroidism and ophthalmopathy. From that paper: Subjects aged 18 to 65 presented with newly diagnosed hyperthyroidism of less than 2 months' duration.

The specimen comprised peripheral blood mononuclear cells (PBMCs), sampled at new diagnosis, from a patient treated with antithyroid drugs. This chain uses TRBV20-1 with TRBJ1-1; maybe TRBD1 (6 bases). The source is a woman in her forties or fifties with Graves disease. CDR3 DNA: TGCAGTGCTTATCCAGGGGATGGAAAGAACACTGAAGCTTTCTTT. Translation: CSAYPGDGKNTEAFF.